The clone carrying this TCR beta chain was detected once. This record comes from a study of blood T cell repertoires in COVID-19. Whole-study context: Samples representing acute and convalescent COVID-19 were sourced from the United States, Italy and Spain. PBMCs, B-cell-depleted T cells, or T cells were the source of the cDNA or gDNA that made up the material.

Germline CDR1 is SGHTA and CDR2 is FQGNSA. Trimming at V came to 5 bases and at J to 9 bases, leaving 6 bases not matched to a gene. The CDR3 is made up of 13 amino acids. As processed by the authors: Using reference gene primer amplification, nucleated cell counts were estimated. Method: immunoSEQ multiplex PCR; TCRdb's copy keeps in-frame clones and lacks some. The V and J calls and clone size are taken from that table; D and trimming were inferred from the DNA. The sample lists about 250,000 clones; about 83% were seen once. J is TRBJ2-1 and V is TRBV7-2; 8 bases line up with TRBD1. Material for sequencing was peripheral blood. This sequence originates from a woman in her forties who had recovered from COVID-19. CDR3 amino acids: CASSAQTGAEQFF. In DNA, the CDR3 is TGTGCCAGCAGCGCTCAGACAGGGGCTGAGCAGTTCTTC.